This T cell receptor beta chain is drawn from a study of glioma-infiltrating T cells after dendritic cell vaccination. Germline CDR1 and CDR2: ENHRY and SYGVKD. The CDR3 length is 16 residues. The V gene end was trimmed by 2 bases and the J gene end by 2 bases; junction bases not matched to a gene: 7. Study-level findings and limits: Complete blood and tumor specimen sets were limited to few patients.

For this clone: Its antigen remains unidentified.

Up to roughly 2 ug genomic DNA was used for TCRB CDR3 amplification. The table came from immunoSEQ multiplex PCR; TCRdb's copy has only in-frame clones and leaves some out. Among almost 65,000 clones, about 81% were seen once, and the ten largest hold about 10%. The V call is TRBV10-3, the J call TRBJ1-2; 8 positions agree with TRBD1. The source material was blood, sampled before dendritic cell vaccination. The origin of this receptor is a human donor with glioblastoma. CDR3 sequence: CAISERGRGQNYGYTF. The CDR3 nucleotides are TGTGCCATCAGTGAGCGGGGCAGGGGGCAAAACTATGGCTACACCTTC.